The 22 T cell receptor beta chains listed next were all sequenced from one sample in a study of cytomegalovirus exposure and HLA in healthy donors. The PCR made use of 60 Vbeta and 13 Jbeta primers. The assay was immunoSEQ multiplex PCR, and TCRdb's table has in-frame clones only and misses some. The sample lists 95,000 to 130,000 clones; around 10% were seen once. Sequenced: PBMCs. These receptor sequences come from a man aged 25 to 40 in good health and CMV-seronegative.

Only a few counts were recorded for this clone. The V call is TRBV10-3, the J call TRBJ1-1; D is perhaps TRBD1 (5 bases). Germline values: CDR1 ENHRY, CDR2 SYGVKD. The V end lost 0 bases, the J end lost 0 bases, and 8 bases lay between the germline ends. The CDR3 extends over 15 amino acids. This CDR3 is CAISESDRLNTEAFF. The CDR3, as DNA: TGTGCCATCAGTGAGTCAGACAGACTGAACACTGAAGCTTTCTTT.

Here the CDR3 reads CASSRTGRNEQFF. DNA of the CDR3: TGTGCCAGCAGCCGGACAGGGAGGAATGAGCAGTTCTTC. V usage is TRBV6-1 and J usage is TRBJ2-1, with 8 bases aligning to TRBD1. The CDR3 is made up of 13 amino acids. V lost 6 bases, J lost 7 bases, and 5 bases stayed unmatched. Looked up from germline, CDR1 is MNHNS and CDR2 is SASEGT.

This clone has a handful of counts. V usage is TRBV5-8 and J usage is TRBJ1-5; D might be TRBD1 (5 bases). CDR3 length equals 15 residues. CDR1 and CDR2 from the germline V gene are SGHTS and YDEGEE. Trimming removed 4 bases at V and 1 base at J, with 12 bases between. The CDR3 region has the DNA TGTGCCAGCAGCCGGGGGGAGTTAAGCAATCAGCCCCAGCATTTT. Protein product: CASSRGELSNQPQHF. Full variable domain (remainder filled in from reference TRBV5-8 and TRBJ1-5): EAGVTQSPTHLIKTRGQQATLRCSPISGHTSVYWYQQALGLGLQFLLWYDEGEERNRGNFPPRFSGRQFPNYSSELNVNALELEDSALYLCASSRGELSNQPQHFGDGTRLSIL.

This clone showed up just a few times. This chain links TRBV10-1 with TRBJ2-3, with D possibly matching TRBD2 (5 bases). The V gene lost 0 bases and the J gene lost 6 bases, with 7 bases spanning the gap. Germline CDR1 reads WNHNN; CDR2 reads SYGVQD (reference sequence). This CDR3 contains 13 residues. CDR3 sequence reads: CASSESAEDTQYF. Written as DNA, the CDR3 is TGCGCCAGCAGTGAGTCAGCGGAGGATACGCAGTATTTT.

This clone showed up just a few times. This chain uses TRBV4-1 with TRBJ2-5, with 13 bases aligning to TRBD2. CDR1 MGHRA and CDR2 YSYEKL come from the germline V gene. The CDR3 extends over 15 amino acids. Germline trimming cut 3 bases from V and 5 bases from J; bases unmatched to any gene: 3. For the CDR3, the DNA is TGCGCCAGCAGCCATCGGACTAGCGGGAGTGAGACCCAGTACTTC. Its translation: CASSHRTSGSETQYF.

A few counts support this clone. The chain links TRBV5-1 to TRBJ2-2; maybe TRBD2 (6 bases). Germline V gene lookup returns CDR1 SGHRS and CDR2 YFSETQ. V shed 1 base and J shed 1 base, with 11 bases lying between them. This CDR3 spans 16 amino acids. CDR3 sequence (DNA): TGCGCCAGCAGCTTGTCTGGGGGGTGGAACACCGGGGAGCTGTTTTTT. Its translation is CASSLSGGWNTGELFF.

Only a few counts were recorded for this clone. The genes are TRBV18 and TRBJ1-4; D is undetermined. CDR1 is KGHSH, CDR2 LQKENI, per germline. The CDR3 spans 14 residues. V dropped 2 bases and J dropped 4 bases, with 8 bases sitting between them. The CDR3 DNA is TGTGCCAGCTCACCAACGTTGAGTAATGAAAAACTGTTTTTT. Residues: CASSPTLSNEKLFF. Together with reference TRBV18 and TRBJ1-4, the CDR3 gives the full variable domain: NAGVMQNPRHLVRRRGQEARLRCSPMKGHSHVYWYRQLPEEGLKFMVYLQKENIIDESGMPKERFSAEFPKEGPSILRIQQVVRGDSAAYFCASSPTLSNEKLFFGSGTQLSVL.

This chain joins TRBV5-1 and TRBJ2-3; D is perhaps TRBD1 (6 bases). Trimming removed 2 bases from V and 3 bases from J, with 10 bases in between. This CDR3 has 14 amino acids. The germline V gene has CDR1 SGHRS and CDR2 YFSETQ. As DNA, the CDR3 is TGCGCCAGCAGCTTACGGACAGCTACAGATACGCAGTATTTT. It encodes CASSLRTATDTQYF. Combining the CDR3 with reference TRBV5-1 and TRBJ2-3 gives the whole variable domain KAGVTQTPRYLIKTRGQQVTLSCSPISGHRSVSWYQQTPGQGLQFLFEYFSETQRNKGNFPGRFSGRQFSNSRSEMNVSTLELGDSALYLCASSLRTATDTQYFGPGTRLTVL.

This clone was observed a handful of times. The V gene is TRBV30, the J gene TRBJ1-5; TRBD1 is a possible D gene (6 bases). The length of the CDR3 is 18 residues. With 2 bases removed from V and 0 bases from J, the gap between germline ends came to 20 bases. Germline V gene lookup returns CDR1 GTSNPN and CDR2 SVGIG (reference sequence). The CDR3 nucleotides are TGTGCCTGGAGTTCCGCCCGAGACAGGAAGGATAGCAATCAGCCCCAGCATTTT. Its translation is CAWSSARDRKDSNQPQHF.

This sequence joins TRBV30 and TRBJ2-3; D gene uncertain. With 8 bases removed from V and 2 bases from J, the gap between germline ends came to 14 bases. The CDR3 contains 13 residues. The germline gives CDR1 GTSNPN, CDR2 SVGIG (reference sequence). The CDR3 is CAHTRPNTDTQYF. The DNA of the CDR3 is TGTGCCCACACGAGGCCTAACACAGATACGCAGTATTTT.

Only a few counts were recorded for this clone. The rearrangement joins TRBV11-3 to TRBJ1-1; D is ambiguous. The CDR3 has 13 amino acids. CDR1 is SGHNT, CDR2 YENEEA, per germline. Trimming removed 7 bases from V and 3 bases from J, with 12 bases in between. The CDR3 DNA is TGTGCCAGCACCCCGAGTCAAGACACTGAAGCTTTCTTT. Its translation is CASTPSQDTEAFF.

This chain uses TRBV28 with TRBJ2-1, with a possible D match to TRBD2 (6 bases). The CDR3 extends over 14 amino acids. Per germline, CDR1 MDHEN and CDR2 SYDVKM. V lost 2 bases, J lost 2 bases, and 7 bases lay in between. CDR3 residues: CASSLAGPYNEQFF. The CDR3 DNA follows: TGTGCCAGCAGTTTAGCGGGGCCCTACAATGAGCAGTTCTTC.

The CDR3 DNA is TGTGCCAGCAGCGTAAGCGAAAGGAGACTAGGAACTCTATCCTCCTACAATGAGCAGTTCTTC. Its protein is CASSVSERRLGTLSSYNEQFF. This chain connects TRBV9 to TRBJ2-1; D is possibly TRBD2 (6 bases). The CDR3 is 21 amino acids. From germline, CDR1 is SGDLS and CDR2 YYNGEE. V was cut by 1 base and J by 0 bases, with 26 bases left in between. Variable domain in full (rest from reference TRBV9 and TRBJ2-1): DSGVTQTPKHLITATGQRVTLRCSPRSGDLSVYWYQQSLDQGLQFLIQYYNGEERAKGNILERFSAQQFPDLHSELNLSSLELGDSALYFCASSVSERRLGTLSSYNEQFFGPGTRLTVL.

The chain recombines TRBV28 with TRBJ2-1; 15 bases align to TRBD2. CDR3 size: 16 residues. V dropped 5 bases and J dropped 8; count of bases not matched to a gene: 7. CDR1 is MDHEN, CDR2 SYDVKM, per germline. This CDR3 reads CASSTRTSGREDEQFF. As DNA, the CDR3 is TGTGCCAGCAGTACCCGGACTAGCGGGAGGGAAGATGAGCAGTTCTTC.

This clone was detected only a few times. The V call is TRBV5-1, the J call TRBJ2-5, with 7 bases that match TRBD2. The length of the CDR3 is 14 residues. Trimming cost V 4 bases and J 1 base; bases outside gene matches: 4. The germline V gene has CDR1 SGHRS and CDR2 YFSETQ. The CDR3: CASSQSGAQETQYF. The DNA for the CDR3 is TGCGCCAGCAGCCAAAGCGGGGCCCAAGAGACCCAGTACTTC.

Only a few counts were recorded for this clone. Mismatch with germline at one junction end may stem from a read error. The chain joins TRBV25-1 to TRBJ2-3; D remains unclear. The CDR3 runs to 11 residues. CDR1 is MGHDK and CDR2 is SYGVNS in the germline V gene. The CDR3 loop reads CASSSTYTQYF. CDR3 nucleotides: TGTGCCAGCAGTTCCACATATACGCAGTATTTT.

This clone was observed a few times. This chain links TRBV9 with TRBJ2-3, with 8 nucleotides matching TRBD2. V lost 4 bases to trimming and J lost 1 base; unmatched junction nucleotides: 5. Germline-derived CDR1 and CDR2 are SGDLS and YYNGEE. This CDR3 comprises 15 residues. CDR3 sequence: CASSRSGSGTDTQYF. The CDR3 bases are TGTGCCAGCAGCCGGAGCGGGAGTGGCACAGATACGCAGTATTTT.

The J gene is TRBJ2-1, the V gene TRBV6-5; perhaps TRBD1 as D (5 bases). Germline V CDR1 and CDR2: MNHEY, SVGAGI. The V and J ends lost 0 bases and 2 bases respectively, with 11 bases between them. The CDR3 runs to 16 residues. The CDR3 nucleotides are TGTGCCAGCAGTTACTCGATTGGACAAACCTACAATGAGCAGTTCTTC. Protein: CASSYSIGQTYNEQFF.

This chain joins TRBV4-1 and TRBJ1-4; a possible D gene is TRBD1 (5 bases). CDR1 is MGHRA and CDR2 is YSYEKL in the germline V gene. CDR3 length equals 17 residues. V lost 1 base, J lost 0 bases, and 12 bases lay in between. Here the CDR3 DNA reads TGCGCCAGCAGCCAAGGAAGGGGAGGCGCAACTAATGAAAAACTGTTTTTT. Its protein product is CASSQGRGGATNEKLFF.

Only a few counts were recorded for this clone. The chain links TRBV6-6 to TRBJ2-7, with D perhaps TRBD1 (6 bases). Trimming cost V 6 bases and J 3 bases, with 15 bases left between them. Germline CDR1 is MNHNY and CDR2 is SVGAGI (reference sequence). CDR3 length equals 14 residues. Written as DNA, the CDR3 is TGTGCCAGCAGACCTGGGACACGGGACTACGAGCAGTACTTC. The encoded protein is CASRPGTRDYEQYF.

This clone has only a few counts. J is TRBJ2-5 and V is TRBV4-1; a weak D match, TRBD2 (6 bases). The CDR3 sequence is 13 residues long. V was pared by 2 bases and J by 5 bases, with 9 bases between. CDR1 and CDR2 (germline): MGHRA, YSYEKL. In nucleotides, the CDR3 is TGCGCCAGCAGCCAAAGGGGAGGCGAGACCCAGTACTTC. This gives the protein CASSQRGGETQYF.

The chain employs TRBV19 and TRBJ2-1; D is uncertain. The CDR3 runs to 15 residues. Deletions cut 5 bases from V and 5 bases from J, with 16 bases between. Germline values: CDR1 LNHDA, CDR2 SQIVND (reference sequence). CDR3: CASSGSITPHNEQFF. The DNA of the CDR3 is TGTGCCAGTAGTGGCTCAATCACACCTCACAATGAGCAGTTCTTC.